The 9 T cell receptor beta chains reported below all come from one sample, sequenced in a study of blood T cells in healthy people across ages (dated by TCRdb to about 2015). The library relied on 5' RACE. Sequencing relied on an Illumina HiSeq 2500. A second PCR of roughly 6 to 12 cycles was performed with a sample-barcoded 5' primer and a J-beta primer mix. The public sequencing data were trimmed at Q25 with fastp and processed into clonotypes with MiXCR by TCRdb, which kept only in-frame beta chains. Each record represents a unique CDR3 protein, reported with the most common genes and DNA among its rows. The sample data list 1 million or so distinct CDR3 sequences, and approximately 26% of these were observed just once. The top ten clones comprise less than 0.75% of the sample. Separately, the same data were catalogued under a study of T cells of mothers and their children.

Sequenced input: blood. The receptors were sampled from a girl aged 2 to 9 in good health.

This clonotype was picked up a small number of times. Sequence at one end of the junction differs from germline and may be a read error. The chain links TRBV12-3 or TRBV12-4 to TRBJ1-2; D unclear. The CDR3 totals 13 residues. The chain's CDR3 is CASSLAENYGYTF. DNA for the CDR3: TGTGCCAGCAGTTTGGCAGAAAACTATGGTTACACCTTC.

The V gene is TRBV11-2, the J gene TRBJ1-1; D unclear. The V and J ends lost 7 bases and 7 bases respectively, with 13 bases between them. Germline lookup yields CDR1 SGHAT and CDR2 FQNNGV. The CDR3 covers 12 residues. The CDR3 nucleotides read TGTGCCAGCACCCCAATGGGGAATGAAGCTTTCTTT. As protein: CASTPMGNEAFF.

This clonotype has a handful of counts. The junction shows a germline mismatch at one end, possibly a read error. The chain employs TRBV12-3 or TRBV12-4 and TRBJ2-1; 12 bases line up with TRBD2. The DNA end is more similar to TRBJ2-7, so the J call may be wrong. The CDR3 runs 15 residues. In nucleotides, the CDR3 is TGTGCCGGCAGTCCACCGGGACTAGCGGGTCGCGAGCAGTACTTC. Its protein product is CAGSPPGLAGREQYF.

The table lists this clonotype with many counts. This rearrangement joins TRBV12-3 or TRBV12-4 to TRBJ2-5; D gene uncertain. V was trimmed by 5 bases and J by 4 bases, leaving 14 bases between them. This CDR3 has 14 amino acids. The CDR3: CASSPGGSGETQYF. The DNA of the CDR3 is TGTGCCAGCAGTCCAGGTGGATCCGGAGAGACCCAGTACTTC.

This clonotype was recorded a few times. The chain recombines TRBV4-1 with TRBJ1-2, with D hard to call. Germline CDR1 MGHRA, CDR2 YSYEKL. The length of the CDR3 is 15 residues. V gave up 4 bases and J gave up 4 bases, with 16 bases separating them. CDR3 nucleotide sequence: TGCGCCAGCAGCCCTTCGGCCTCCATCTCCTATGGCTACACCTTC. Translated: CASSPSASISYGYTF.

This rearrangement joins TRBV6-5 to TRBJ1-6; D gene uncertain. Germline V CDR1 and CDR2: MNHEY, SVGAGI. V lost 7 bases, J lost 2 bases, and 12 bases lay in between. CDR3 length: 15 residues. CDR3 in amino acids: CASTPSGTYNSPLHF. The CDR3, as DNA: TGTGCCAGCACACCCAGCGGCACCTATAATTCACCCCTCCACTTT.

This clonotype has only a few counts. The chain joins TRBV7-2 to TRBJ2-1, with 8 positions matching TRBD2. The CDR3 is 15 residues long. The germline V gene has CDR1 SGHTA and CDR2 FQGNSA. J was trimmed by 4 bases and V by 6 bases; bases with no gene match: 8. The CDR3 loop is CASRPWGLEYNEQFF. The CDR3 nucleotides are TGTGCCAGCAGACCATGGGGACTAGAGTACAATGAGCAGTTCTTC.

V is TRBV4-1 and J is TRBJ1-2; 10 positions agree with TRBD1. The ends lost 5 bases at V and 8 bases at J; junction bases unmatched: 5. CDR1 is MGHRA, CDR2 YSYEKL, per germline. The CDR3 sequence is 13 residues long. The CDR3 nucleotides are TGCGCCAGCAGCGGAGGGGACAGGGGCGGCTACACCTTC. Amino acids: CASSGGDRGGYTF.

V usage is TRBV7-9 and J usage is TRBJ2-1, with D unresolved. V gave up 3 bases and J gave up 2 bases, with 8 bases separating them. The CDR3 loop spans 14 amino acids. CDR1 is SEHNR, CDR2 FQNEAQ, per germline (reference sequence). The CDR3 bases are TGTGCCAGCAGCTTCATAGGCCCCTACAATGAGCAGTTCTTC. Encoded protein: CASSFIGPYNEQFF.